A selection of T cell receptor beta chains follows, all from one sample in a study of technical replicates of blood from a few donors. Sequencing was performed with immunoSEQ multiplex PCR; in TCRdb, only in-frame clones are kept and a portion is missing. The sample comprises approximately 70,000 clones, roughly 97% of which are singletons, and around 0.22% rests with the top ten. The sequenced material came from T cells isolated from PBMCs. These TCRs come from a human donor in good health. The CDR3 runs from the conserved cysteine through the conserved F or W. Each record gives: D gene, clone size, J gene, V gene, CDR3 DNA, CDR3 protein. A D gene is named only where the DNA matches it firmly. Not every row has a clone size; where given, it reads once, few, many or a size class.

. | . | TRBJ2-5 | TRBV27 | TGTGCCAGCAGTTTTGAGGGCAGTAGGACCCAGTACTTC | CASSFEGSRTQYF
TRBD1 | . | TRBJ1-5 | TRBV30 | TGTGCCTGGAGTATGACAGGGGGCGGTCAGCCCCAGCATTTT | CAWSMTGGGQPQHF
. | . | TRBJ2-7 | TRBV4-1 | TGCGCCAGCAGCCAAGATCTACCCAGGGTAATTCACGAGCAGTACTTC | CASSQDLPRVIHEQYF
. | . | TRBJ1-2 | TRBV11-2 | TGTGCCAGCGGGAGGGGCAGGGGAGGTGGCTACACCTTC | CASGRGRGGGYTF
TRBD1 | . | TRBJ1-5 | TRBV27 | TGTGCCAGCAGGCGGACAGGGAGTCAGCCCCAGCATTTT | CASRRTGSQPQHF
TRBD1 | . | TRBJ1-3 | TRBV30 | TGTGCCTGGAGACGGGACAGGGGTGTAGACACCATATATTTT | CAWRRDRGVDTIYF
TRBD2 | . | TRBJ2-5 | TRBV5-4 | TGTGCCAGCAGCTTGTCAGCGGGAGAAGGAGAGACCCAGTACTTC | CASSLSAGEGETQYF
TRBD2 | . | TRBJ2-7 | TRBV9 | TGTGCCAGCAGCGTAGTTCCGGGGGGGCTCTACGAGCAGTACTTC | CASSVVPGGLYEQYF
. | . | TRBJ1-2 | TRBV9 | TGTGCCAGCAGCGTAGGGTCAGGGAACGGCTACACCTTC | CASSVGSGNGYTF
. | . | TRBJ1-2 | TRBV7-9 | TGTGCCAGCAGCCTCGACAGTCTCCACTATGGCTACACCTTC | CASSLDSLHYGYTF
. | . | TRBJ2-2 | TRBV19 | TGTGCCAGTAGTTTATTCCAGGGGAACACCGGGGAGCTGTTTTTT | CASSLFQGNTGELFF
TRBD2 | . | TRBJ2-5 | TRBV14 | TGTGCCAGCAGCTTCACCCGGACTAGCGGCCAAGAGACCCAGTACTTC | CASSFTRTSGQETQYF
TRBD1 | . | TRBJ1-2 | TRBV5-1 | TGCGCCAGTCGGACGGGACAGGGTAACTATGGCTACACCTTC | CASRTGQGNYGYTF
TRBD1 | . | TRBJ1-5 | TRBV6-5 | TGTGCCAGCAGTGCTGGGACAGGACGCAATCAGCCCCAGCATTTT | CASSAGTGRNQPQHF
. | . | TRBJ1-2 | TRBV2 | TGTGCCAGCAATCCCATTCCAGGGGAGAACGGCTACACCTTC | CASNPIPGENGYTF
. | . | TRBJ2-7 | TRBV28 | TGTGCCAGCAGTTTCTACTACGAGCAGTACTTC | CASSFYYEQYF
. | . | TRBJ1-1 | TRBV10-3 | TGTGCCATCAGTGAGATGAGGAACACTGAAGCTTTCTTT | CAISEMRNTEAFF
TRBD1 | once | TRBJ1-5 | TRBV19 | TGTGCCAGTAGTATAGATCCAGGACAGGGCCCCAATCAGCCCCAGCATTTT | CASSIDPGQGPNQPQHF
. | . | TRBJ1-2 | TRBV13 | TGTGCCAGCAGGGGGCCGGGTAACTATGGCTACACCTTC | CASRGPGNYGYTF
TRBD2 | once | TRBJ2-2 | TRBV11-2 | TGTGCCAGCCCCCGCGTTCGGGACTACCGGCGCTATGGCACCGGGGAGCTGTTTTTT | CASPRVRDYRRYGTGELFF
. | . | TRBJ1-1 | TRBV5-6 | TGTGCCAGCAGCTTGGTGGGGGGGATCACTGAAGCTTTCTTT | CASSLVGGITEAFF
. | . | TRBJ2-2 | TRBV27 | TGTGCCAGCAAAGTGGGCGCCTACACCGGGGAGCTGTTTTTT | CASKVGAYTGELFF
. | . | TRBJ2-3 | TRBV5-1 | TGCGCCAGCAGCTTTAGCGACAACACAGATACGCAGTATTTT | CASSFSDNTDTQYF
TRBD2 | once | TRBJ2-7 | TRBV7-9 | TGTGCCAGCAGCTTCCCGGGACTAGCGTTCAACGAGCAGTACTTC | CASSFPGLAFNEQYF
TRBD2 | . | TRBJ2-7 | TRBV27 | TGTGCCAGCAGTTTCTGGACTAGCGGGAACTCCTACGAGCAGTACTTC | CASSFWTSGNSYEQYF
. | . | TRBJ2-1 | TRBV4-2 | TGTGCCAGCAGCCAAGAGGCGGGCAGAATACTGAGCTCCTACAATGAGCAGTTCTTC | CASSQEAGRILSSYNEQFF
. | . | TRBJ1-1 | TRBV11-3 | TGTGCCAGCAGCTTAGTCGGACTTGAAGCTTTCTTT | CASSLVGLEAFF
. | . | TRBJ1-5 | TRBV28 | TGTGCCAGCAGTGACAGAAGCAATCAGCCCCAGCATTTT | CASSDRSNQPQHF
TRBD1 | . | TRBJ1-2 | TRBV27 | TGTGCCAGCAGTTTATCGGCCGGGACAGGGGCCTATGGCTACACCTTC | CASSLSAGTGAYGYTF
. | . | TRBJ1-1 | TRBV7-9 | TGTGCCAGCAGCTCAAACAGGGCCGAAGCTTTCTTT | CASSSNRAEAFF
. | . | TRBJ1-6 | TRBV19 | TGTGCCAGTAGTATGGACAGTAATTCACCCCTCCACTTT | CASSMDSNSPLHF
. | . | TRBJ2-4 | TRBV4-2 | TGTGCCAGCAGCCAAGAGTACGAGGTAGCCAAAAACATTCAGTACTTC | CASSQEYEVAKNIQYF
. | . | TRBJ2-4 | TRBV7-9 | TGTGCCAGCAGCCAGAACAGGGATTTAAACATTCAGTACTTC | CASSQNRDLNIQYF
. | . | TRBJ2-1 | TRBV7-8 | TGTGCCAGCAGCGCGTCCGGGTCAACTTACAATGAGCAGTTCTTC | CASSASGSTYNEQFF
. | . | TRBJ2-5 | TRBV5-1 | TGCGCCAGCAGCCAAGTAGCGGCCGAGACCCAGTACTTC | CASSQVAAETQYF
. | . | TRBJ2-1 | TRBV29-1 | TGCAGCACATCGGGGGGCCAGGGGTATGAGCAGTTCTTC | CSTSGGQGYEQFF
TRBD1 | . | TRBJ1-1 | TRBV30 | TGTGCCTGGGCGGACAGGGGGGAGACTGAAGCTTTCTTT | CAWADRGETEAFF
. | . | TRBJ1-6 | TRBV5-6 | TGTGCCAGCAGCTTAATCACAGGGTATAATTCACCCCTCCACTTT | CASSLITGYNSPLHF
TRBD2 | . | TRBJ2-7 | TRBV19 | TGTGCCAGTAGTATGCAACTAGCGGGGGATACCTACGAGCAGTACTTC | CASSMQLAGDTYEQYF
TRBD1 | . | TRBJ1-2 | TRBV6-5 | TGTGCCAGCAGTCGGACAGGAAGACTCTATGGCTACACCTTC | CASSRTGRLYGYTF
TRBD1 | . | TRBJ2-3 | TRBV11-3 | TGTGCCAGCAGGCGTACCGGGACAGGACCACAGGAGACGCAGTATTTT | CASRRTGTGPQETQYF
TRBD2 | . | TRBJ2-1 | TRBV11-2 | TGTGCCAGCAGCTTAGTGGGAATACTTAGCGGGAGGGTTTACAATGAGCAGTTCTTC | CASSLVGILSGRVYNEQFF
. | . | TRBJ2-5 | TRBV28 | TGTGCCAGCAGTTTCTCCACAGCCATCCAAGAGACCCAGTACTTC | CASSFSTAIQETQYF
TRBD1 | . | TRBJ1-2 | TRBV11-2 | TGTGCCAGCAGCCAAGGAGCAACCAGGGGGCGGGGCTACACCTTC | CASSQGATRGRGYTF
. | . | TRBJ1-5 | TRBV6-5 | TGTGCCAGCAGTTACGGGGTCGGGGAAAATCAGCCCCAGCATTTT | CASSYGVGENQPQHF
TRBD1 | . | TRBJ2-7 | TRBV5-1 | TGCGCCAGCAGCTTGCGACAGGGGAACTACGAGCAGTACTTC | CASSLRQGNYEQYF
TRBD2 | . | TRBJ2-1 | TRBV5-1 | TGCGCCAGCAGCCATAGCGGGGGGGCCAATGAGCAGTTCTTC | CASSHSGGANEQFF
TRBD2 | . | TRBJ2-5 | TRBV10-2 | TGCGCCAGCAGTGATGGCGGGGGTCCACAGAGGGAGACCCAGTACTTC | CASSDGGGPQRETQYF
. | . | TRBJ1-1 | TRBV18 | TGTGCCAGCTCACCAAAGGAGGGTAGTCGCACTGAAGCTTTCTTT | CASSPKEGSRTEAFF
TRBD1 | . | TRBJ1-2 | TRBV4-1 | TGCGCCAGCAGCCAAGATCTCGGGACAGCGCTTATGGGCTACACCTTC | CASSQDLGTALMGYTF
. | . | TRBJ1-5 | TRBV27 | TGTGCCAGCAGTTTTGCAGGGGTATCAAAGCCCCAGCATTTT | CASSFAGVSKPQHF
TRBD1 | . | TRBJ1-3 | TRBV7-8 | TGTGCCAGCAGCCCAGGGACAGCCTCTGGAAACACCATATATTTT | CASSPGTASGNTIYF
TRBD1 | . | TRBJ1-5 | TRBV7-9 | TGTGCCAGCAGCTTAGTTCAGGGGGCGGAACAGCCCCAGCATTTT | CASSLVQGAEQPQHF
. | . | TRBJ1-4 | TRBV5-1 | TGCGCCAGCAGCTTGGGTGCCGGTAATGAAAAACTGTTTTTT | CASSLGAGNEKLFF
. | . | TRBJ1-2 | TRBV30 | TGTGCCTGGAGCCGGGGTCCCTATGGCTACACCTTC | CAWSRGPYGYTF